The next 18 T cell receptor beta chains were all read from a single sample in a study of T cells in Graves' hyperthyroidism and ophthalmopathy. RNA transcripts served as the template for amplifying TCR beta CDR3 regions. First-round RT-PCR with HTBI primers amplified the TCR CDR3 region. TCRdb re-called the multiplex PCR reads through MiXCR, storing one row per CDR3 protein. The sample consists of roughly 700,000 distinct CDR3 sequences, around a sixth of them appearing once. Specimen: blood. The receptor source for this set is a man between 50 and 59 years old with Graves' hyperthyroidism.

On this clonotype: Possible read error: a much larger clone is one base away. The rearrangement joins TRBV11-2 to TRBJ2-2; 7 positions match TRBD1. Germline loops: CDR1 SGHAT, CDR2 FQNNGV. The CDR3 sequence is 15 residues long. CDR3 nucleotides: TGTGCCAGCTGCACCGGGACAGCAAACACCGGGGAGCTGCTTTTT. Its protein is CASCTGTANTGELLF.

In this sample, this clonotype turned up many times. The V gene is TRBV24-1, the J gene TRBJ2-5; perhaps D is TRBD1 or TRBD2 (7 bases each). V lost 3 bases and J lost 0, with 19 bases in between. CDR3 length: 18 residues. Germline CDR1 is KGHDR and CDR2 is SFDVKD. The chain's CDR3 is CATSDDRVRAGYQETQYF. The DNA of the CDR3 is TGTGCCACCAGTGATGACAGGGTTCGAGCGGGATACCAAGAGACCCAGTACTTC.

This clonotype has a count of ten or more. This chain connects TRBV6-2 or TRBV6-3 to TRBJ2-7; perhaps TRBD2 as D (5 bases). The CDR3 is 15 amino acids. CDR1 and CDR2 (germline): MNHEY, SVGEGT. Trimming removed 6 bases from V and 0 bases from J, with 15 bases in between. In DNA form, the CDR3 reads TGTGCCAGCAGCCCCCACAGCGGAAGCTCCTACGAGCAGTACTTC. Its protein is CASSPHSGSSYEQYF.

This clonotype was found many times. The chain combines TRBV27 with TRBJ2-1; 10 nucleotides match TRBD2. Germline V gene lookup returns CDR1 MNHEY and CDR2 SMNVEV (reference sequence). CDR3 length: 19 residues. Trimming took 1 base from V and 1 from J; bases not matched to a gene: 10. The CDR3 reads CASSLYWGASGSSYNEQFF. DNA of the CDR3: TGTGCCAGCAGTTTATATTGGGGGGCTAGCGGGAGTTCCTACAATGAGCAGTTCTTC.

This chain uses TRBV19 with TRBJ2-7, with D possibly being TRBD1 or TRBD2 (5 bases each). Germline CDR1 is LNHDA and CDR2 is SQIVND (reference sequence). There are 15 residues in the CDR3. Here the CDR3 DNA reads TGTGCTACAAAAGGGGCGGACTCTAGCTCCTACGAGCAGTACTTC. The encoded protein is CATKGADSSSYEQYF.

This clonotype was counted at least ten times. The rearrangement joins TRBV7-8 to TRBJ2-1; TRBD2 might be the D (5 bases). This CDR3 region has 13 residues. CDR1 is SGHVS and CDR2 is FQNEAQ in the germline V gene. Trimming took off 5 bases at V and 5 bases at J, with 10 bases between the two ends. CDR3 DNA sequence: TGTGCCAGCAGCCCTAGCCTCAACAATGAGCAGTTCTTC. This gives the protein CASSPSLNNEQFF.

The gene calls are TRBV6-1 and TRBJ2-7; D is tentatively TRBD1 or TRBD2 (6 bases each). CDR1 MNHNS and CDR2 SASEGT come from the germline V gene. V was trimmed by 5 bases and J by 6 bases, leaving 17 bases between them. CDR3 length: 14 amino acids. This CDR3 reads CASSPQTGGSEQYF. CDR3 bases: TGTGCCAGCAGTCCCCAGACAGGAGGGAGCGAGCAGTACTTC.

The rearrangement uses TRBV29-1 and TRBJ2-1; TRBD1 matches 10 bases. The CDR3 is 14 amino acids. After removal of 4 bases from V and 7 bases from J, the junction contained 7 bases not matched to a gene. Germline CDR1 and CDR2: SQVTM and ANQGSEA. Here the CDR3 DNA reads TGCAGCGTTGGGGGGGGGACAGGGGTGAATGAGCAGTTCTTC. It encodes CSVGGGTGVNEQFF.

This clonotype was recorded at least ten times. CDR3 sequence (DNA): TGTGCCAGCAGTCCCGATTGGTACGAGCAGTACTTC. This sequence encodes CASSPDWYEQYF. V and J are TRBV7-2 and TRBJ2-7; D unclear. CDR1 and CDR2 from the germline V gene are SGHTA and FQGNSA. This CDR3 has 12 amino acids. Trimming took 6 bases from V and 4 from J, leaving 10 bases between them.

This clonotype was observed a handful of times. This chain connects TRBV20-1 to TRBJ1-6; maybe TRBD1 (5 bases). V was shortened by 4 bases and J by 6 bases, with 10 bases between the two germline ends. The CDR3 spans 13 residues. Germline CDR1 and CDR2: DFQATT and SNEGSKA (reference sequence). The CDR3 loop reads CSANRDGNSPLHF. As DNA, the CDR3 is TGCAGTGCTAACCGGGACGGTAATTCACCCCTCCACTTT.

There are many counts of this clonotype. The chain carries TRBV25-1 and TRBJ1-4, with 9 bases lining up with TRBD1. The trim removed 6 bases at V and 3 bases at J, leaving 2 bases unmatched. In germline, CDR1 is MGHDK, CDR2 SYGVNS. The CDR3 consists of 14 residues. The DNA of the CDR3 is TGTGCCAGCAGAGGGGACAGGGCTAATGAAAAACTGTTTTTT. Its translation is CASRGDRANEKLFF. Combining the CDR3 with reference TRBV25-1 and TRBJ1-4 gives the whole variable domain EADIYQTPRYLVIGTGKKITLECSQTMGHDKMYWYQQDPGMELHLIHYSYGVNSTEKGDLSSESTVSRIRTEHFPLTLESARPSHTSQYLCASRGDRANEKLFFGSGTQLSVL.

This clonotype was detected many times. This chain uses TRBV6-5 with TRBJ1-5; perhaps TRBD1 as D (5 bases). Germline lookup yields CDR1 MNHEY and CDR2 SVGAGI. V gave up 0 bases and J gave up 2 bases, with 11 bases separating them. This CDR3 is 16 amino acids long. Here the CDR3 DNA reads TGTGCCAGCAGTTACTCGTATGGGGGTGGCAATCAGCCCCAGCATTTT. Its protein product is CASSYSYGGGNQPQHF.

This clonotype has just a few counts. This chain joins TRBV19 and TRBJ2-2, with TRBD2 as a possible D gene (6 bases). The germline gives CDR1 LNHDA, CDR2 SQIVND (reference sequence). CDR3 length: 15 amino acids. Trimming removed 2 bases at V and 7 bases at J, with 14 bases between. In nucleotides, the CDR3 is TGTGCCAGTAGTATATCGGTCGGGGGAATCGGGGAGCTGTTTTTT. It encodes CASSISVGGIGELFF.

This clonotype has ten or more counts. The gene calls are TRBV18 and TRBJ1-1, with a tentative D call TRBD1 (5 bases). This CDR3 is 14 amino acids long. Trimming took 0 bases from V and 5 from J, leaving 10 bases between them. Germline-derived CDR1 and CDR2 are KGHSH and LQKENI. CDR3 protein: CASSPPRGETEAFF. CDR3 sequence (DNA): TGTGCCAGCTCACCACCACGGGGCGAGACTGAAGCTTTCTTT. The full variable domain, rest sourced from reference TRBV18 and TRBJ1-1, is NAGVMQNPRHLVRRRGQEARLRCSPMKGHSHVYWYRQLPEEGLKFMVYLQKENIIDESGMPKERFSAEFPKEGPSILRIQQVVRGDSAAYFCASSPPRGETEAFFGQGTRLTVV.

This clonotype came up many times. The chain couples TRBV30 to TRBJ2-7, with TRBD1 matching over 10 bases. Germline V lookup: CDR1 GTSNPN, CDR2 SVGIG (reference sequence). The V gene end was trimmed by 6 bases and the J gene end by 3 bases; junction bases not matched to a gene: 8. This CDR3 is built from 14 residues. The CDR3, as DNA: TGTGCCTGTAAGACAGGGGGCGCCGTCTACGAGCAGTACTTC. Translating gives CACKTGGAVYEQYF.

The chain uses TRBV12-3 or TRBV12-4 and TRBJ2-7; 7 nucleotides match TRBD2. The CDR3 runs 21 residues. With 2 bases clipped from V and 2 bases from J, the junction kept 24 bases outside the gene matches. The CDR3 DNA is TGTGCCAGCAGTTTACGTATCTGGGGGTCCCTAGATTCGGGAGGAACCTACGAGCAGTACTTC. This gives the protein CASSLRIWGSLDSGGTYEQYF.

The chain is built from TRBV2 and TRBJ2-7; D possibly corresponds to TRBD2 (6 bases). The CDR3 runs to 15 residues. Germline lookup yields CDR1 SNHLY and CDR2 FYNNEI. V was pared by 6 bases and J by 5 bases, with 20 bases between. CDR3 sequence: CASSENIGSSHEQYF. The CDR3 region has the DNA TGTGCCAGCAGCGAGAATATCGGGAGTTCCCACGAGCAGTACTTC.

This clonotype came up many times. V and J are TRBV7-2 and TRBJ2-7; no definite D call. CDR3 length: 14 residues. Between the trimmed V and J ends, which lost 5 bases and 6 bases, there was a span of 17 bases. Germline CDR1 and CDR2: SGHTA and FQGNSA. CDR3 residues: CASSLAVGVSEQYF. The CDR3 DNA sequence: TGTGCCAGCAGCCTTGCCGTTGGGGTTTCCGAGCAGTACTTC.